These 3 T cell receptor beta chains came from one sample sequenced in a study of cytomegalovirus exposure and HLA in healthy donors. The primer mix had 60 Vbeta and 13 Jbeta primers. Using immunoSEQ multiplex PCR, the repertoire was profiled, and TCRdb retains in-frame clones only, with some absent. The sample has some 60,000 clones; just under 85% are singletons. Sequenced input: PBMCs. These receptors all come from a middle-aged man in good health and CMV-seronegative.

The V call is TRBV6-5, the J call TRBJ2-3, with D perhaps matching TRBD2 (5 bases). Deletions cut 0 bases from V and 2 bases from J, with 12 bases between. Germline CDR1 and CDR2: MNHEY and SVGAGI. The CDR3 length is 16 residues. The chain's CDR3 is CASSYSPTDYTDTQYF. CDR3 coding DNA: TGTGCCAGCAGTTACTCGCCGACCGACTACACAGATACGCAGTATTTT.

A single count supports this clone. The V call is TRBV2, the J call TRBJ1-5, with 10 nucleotides matching TRBD1. CDR3 length: 19 amino acids. CDR1 is SNHLY and CDR2 is FYNNEI in the germline V gene. The ends lost 2 bases at V and 1 base at J; junction bases unmatched: 11. In DNA form, the CDR3 reads TGTGCCAGCAGTGAACAGGGACAGGGGAAAAGTTGGAGCAATCAGCCCCAGCATTTT. Translation: CASSEQGQGKSWSNQPQHF.

The J gene is TRBJ1-3, the V gene TRBV7-8; possible D gene TRBD1, 5 bases. Trimming stripped 5 bases from V and 4 bases from J, with 12 bases between. CDR3 length equals 14 residues. Germline V gives CDR1 SGHVS, CDR2 FQNEAQ. The CDR3 DNA is TGTGCCAGCAGCCCCGGGGGGTCGGGAAACACCATATATTTT. Protein product: CASSPGGSGNTIYF.